The source of this TCR beta chain is a study of beta chain features in type 1 diabetes. Study-wide background: Across every sample, around 110,000,000 sorted cells were examined in total.

The V and J ends lost 4 bases and 5 bases, in that order; junction bases with no gene match: 6. Germline CDR1 SGDLS, CDR2 YYNGEE. This CDR3 spans 15 amino acids. Reverse transcription of all isolated RNA meant that expressed TCRB transcripts were sequenced. Some clones are missing from TCRdb's copy, which holds only in-frame ones; the method was immunoSEQ multiplex PCR. The sample includes about 260,000 clones, approximately 25% seen only once; the top ten take 0.012%. This clone showed up just a few times. Its matching antigen is unknown. A CD45RO/CCR7/CD25/CD127/CD95/CD27 panel sorted naive, central memory, regulatory and stem cell-like memory CD4+ cells. Study conclusions and caveats: Among patients with Type 1 diabetes, TCRB CDR3s were moderately but significantly shorter in every one of the four CD4+ subsets. The study found that naive, central memory and Treg TCRB repertoires appeared more similar in patients than in healthy donors. More deletions and fewer insertions at VDJ junctions were found in patients with type 1 diabetes.

Sequencing input: naive CD4+ T cells from blood. The V gene is TRBV9, the J gene TRBJ2-1, with 10 bases identical to TRBD2. The sequence derives from a woman aged 30 to 39 with type 1 diabetes. This CDR3 reads CASSPASGGHNEQFF. CDR3 sequence (DNA): TGTGCCAGCAGCCCCGCTAGCGGGGGACACAATGAGCAGTTCTTC.